These 14 T cell receptor beta chains were all obtained from the same sample, sequenced in a study of regulatory T cells in long-lasting Graves disease. CDR3 regions were amplified by Arm-PCR using iRepertoire HTBI primers to build TCR beta libraries. MiXCR, run by TCRdb on the multiplex PCR reads, gives a single entry per CDR3 protein. The sample has hundreds of thousands of distinct CDR3 sequences, 16% seen once; the top ten hold more than 10%. Time point defined: newly diagnosed GD, antithyroid drugs for less than 3 months. RNA from PBMCs was the source of the TCR library. This same sample was also part of a study on T cells in Graves' hyperthyroidism and ophthalmopathy.

This specimen was peripheral blood mononuclear cells (PBMCs), taken at new diagnosis, from a patient treated with antithyroid drugs. These receptors were obtained from a man aged 18 to 35 with Graves disease.

In this sample, this clonotype turned up many times. The chain links TRBV13 to TRBJ2-7; the D is unclear. This CDR3 comprises 13 residues. Trimming shortened V by 5 bases and J by 9 bases, and 17 bases separated the two germline ends. Germline CDR1 is PRHDT and CDR2 is FYEKMQ (reference sequence). CDR3 in DNA: TGTGCCAGCAGCCCCCCGGTTAGCCGGTCGCAGTACTTC. It is translated as CASSPPVSRSQYF. Using reference TRBV13 and TRBJ2-7 for the parts outside the CDR3, the full variable domain is AAGVIQSPRHLIKEKRETATLKCYPIPRHDTVYWYQQGPGQDPQFLISFYEKMQSDKGSIPDRFSAQQFSDYHSELNMSSLELGDSALYFCASSPPVSRSQYFGPGTRLTVT.

This clonotype was detected a few times. This chain uses TRBV18 with TRBJ1-4; TRBD1 matches 10 bases. Germline V gene data show CDR1 as KGHSH and CDR2 as LQKENI. This CDR3 has 15 amino acids. The junction had 5 bases not matched to a gene; V was cut back by 3 bases and J by 7 bases. CDR3 region: CASSPPRTGGEKLFF. The CDR3 bases are TGTGCCAGCTCACCCCCGAGGACAGGGGGTGAAAAACTGTTTTTT. The variable domain in full, with the rest retrieved from reference TRBV18 and TRBJ1-4, is NAGVMQNPRHLVRRRGQEARLRCSPMKGHSHVYWYRQLPEEGLKFMVYLQKENIIDESGMPKERFSAEFPKEGPSILRIQQVVRGDSAAYFCASSPPRTGGEKLFFGSGTQLSVL.

This clonotype was seen a few times. The chain combines TRBV6-1 with TRBJ1-5; possible D gene TRBD1, 5 bases. This CDR3 is 12 amino acids long. Trimming removed 6 bases at V and 4 bases at J, with 7 bases between. The V gene's germline CDR1 is MNHNS and CDR2 SASEGT. Written as DNA, the CDR3 is TGTGCCAGCAGGAGACAGAATCAGCCCCAGCATTTT. This gives the protein CASRRQNQPQHF.

In its sample, this clonotype was seen many times. The chain couples TRBV11-2 to TRBJ1-1; no reliable D call. Trimming cost V 0 bases and J 5 bases, with 4 bases left between them. CDR1 is SGHAT, CDR2 FQNNGV, per germline. The CDR3 has 12 amino acids. The CDR3 loop reads CASSLDRTEAFF. CDR3 nucleotides: TGTGCCAGCAGCTTAGATCGGACTGAAGCTTTCTTT.

V and J are TRBV3-1 and TRBJ2-1; 10 bases fit TRBD2. TRBJ2-5 explains the end of the DNA better; the J call may be wrong. The germline V gene has CDR1 LGHDT and CDR2 YNNKEL (reference sequence). There are 15 residues in the CDR3. The CDR3 spells CASSLALAGAETQYF. CDR3 sequence (DNA): TGTGCCAGCAGCTTGGCTCTAGCGGGAGCCGAGACCCAGTACTTC.

The chain links TRBV5-1 to TRBJ2-1, with D maybe TRBD2 (5 bases). The CDR3 covers 15 residues. Trimming removed 5 bases at V and 0 bases at J, with 12 bases between. Germline V gene lookup returns CDR1 SGHRS and CDR2 YFSETQ. The CDR3, as DNA: TGCGCCAGCAGTGGGGAGCCAAGCTCCTACAATGAGCAGTTCTTC. As protein: CASSGEPSSYNEQFF. Based on the CDR3 plus reference TRBV5-1 and TRBJ2-1, the full variable domain is KAGVTQTPRYLIKTRGQQVTLSCSPISGHRSVSWYQQTPGQGLQFLFEYFSETQRNKGNFPGRFSGRQFSNSRSEMNVSTLELGDSALYLCASSGEPSSYNEQFFGPGTRLTVL.

This clonotype was seen ten or more times. The rearrangement joins TRBV7-3 to TRBJ2-1; tentatively, D is TRBD2 (6 bases). The CDR3 has 16 residues. The germline V gene has CDR1 SGHTA and CDR2 FQGTGA. With 2 bases removed from V and 0 bases from J, the gap between germline ends came to 11 bases. As DNA, the CDR3 is TGTGCCAGCAGCTTATCGGAGGGCCGCTCCTACAATGAGCAGTTCTTC. Amino acids: CASSLSEGRSYNEQFF. Looking up the rest from reference TRBV7-3 and TRBJ2-1 gives the full variable domain: GAGVSQTPSNKVTEKGKYVELRCDPISGHTALYWYRQSLGQGPEFLIYFQGTGAADDSGLPNDRFFAVRPEGSVSTLKIQRTERGDSAVYLCASSLSEGRSYNEQFFGPGTRLTVL.

This clonotype was counted a few times. The rearrangement joins TRBV5-1 to TRBJ2-7, with unresolved D. Deletions cut 0 bases from V and 2 bases from J, with 6 bases between. This CDR3 has 13 amino acids. Germline-derived CDR1 and CDR2 are SGHRS and YFSETQ. The CDR3 spells CASSLVSTYEQYF. The CDR3 DNA is TGCGCCAGCAGCTTGGTTTCGACCTACGAGCAGTACTTC. Together with reference TRBV5-1 and TRBJ2-7, the CDR3 gives the full variable domain: KAGVTQTPRYLIKTRGQQVTLSCSPISGHRSVSWYQQTPGQGLQFLFEYFSETQRNKGNFPGRFSGRQFSNSRSEMNVSTLELGDSALYLCASSLVSTYEQYFGPGTRLTVT.

V usage is TRBV7-3 and J usage is TRBJ2-3; the D is unclear. Germline V gene data show CDR1 as SGHTA and CDR2 as FQGTGA. Trimming stripped 6 bases from V and 1 base from J, with 17 bases between. This CDR3 is built from 16 residues. CDR3 protein: CASSPTPRRGTDTQYF. The DNA of the CDR3 is TGTGCCAGCAGTCCCACCCCCCGCCGAGGCACAGATACGCAGTATTTT. Full variable domain (remainder filled in from reference TRBV7-3 and TRBJ2-3): GAGVSQTPSNKVTEKGKYVELRCDPISGHTALYWYRQSLGQGPEFLIYFQGTGAADDSGLPNDRFFAVRPEGSVSTLKIQRTERGDSAVYLCASSPTPRRGTDTQYFGPGTRLTVL.

The table lists this clonotype with a few counts. The chain combines TRBV4-2 with TRBJ1-2; a weak D match, TRBD1 (6 bases). Germline CDR1 and CDR2: LGHNA and YNFKEQ. Deletions cut 3 bases from V and 2 bases from J, with 13 bases between. The CDR3 runs to 15 residues. The CDR3 DNA follows: TGTGCCAGCAGCCACCTATTGGACAGCAACTATGGCTACACCTTC. Protein sequence: CASSHLLDSNYGYTF.

This clonotype is a singleton in its sample. V usage is TRBV14 and J usage is TRBJ2-1; TRBD1 or TRBD2 may be the D gene (5 bases each). Germline-derived CDR1 and CDR2 are SGHDN and FVKESK. Trimming pared 4 bases from V and 2 bases from J, leaving 18 bases between. The CDR3 extends over 17 amino acids. The CDR3 spells CASSRPQGDGAYNEQFF. The DNA of the CDR3 is TGTGCCAGCAGCCGGCCCCAAGGGGACGGGGCCTACAATGAGCAGTTCTTC.

The chain uses TRBV7-3 and TRBJ2-7; TRBD2 agrees at 9 bases. Trimming cost V 2 bases and J 6 bases; bases outside gene matches: 2. There are 13 residues in the CDR3. CDR1 and CDR2 (germline): SGHTA, FQGTGA. The CDR3 protein is CASSLSAGGEQYF. The CDR3 DNA is TGTGCCAGCAGCTTATCAGCGGGAGGCGAGCAGTACTTC. The full variable domain, its missing parts supplied by reference TRBV7-3 and TRBJ2-7, is GAGVSQTPSNKVTEKGKYVELRCDPISGHTALYWYRQSLGQGPEFLIYFQGTGAADDSGLPNDRFFAVRPEGSVSTLKIQRTERGDSAVYLCASSLSAGGEQYFGPGTRLTVT.

This clonotype was detected many times. The chain is built from TRBV30 and TRBJ1-1, with D possibly matching TRBD1 (5 bases). The V and J ends lost 1 base and 6 bases respectively, with 12 bases between them. The CDR3 runs to 13 residues. Germline V lookup: CDR1 GTSNPN, CDR2 SVGIG (reference sequence). The DNA for the CDR3 is TGTGCCTGGAGTGGGGACCATAGGGCTGAAGCTTTCTTT. This encodes CAWSGDHRAEAFF. Full variable domain (remainder filled in from reference TRBV30 and TRBJ1-1): SQTIHQWPATLVQPVGSPLSLECTVEGTSNPNLYWYRQAAGRGLQLLFYSVGIGQISSEVPQNLSASRPQDRQFILSSKKLLLSDSGFYLCAWSGDHRAEAFFGQGTRLTVV.

The chain carries TRBV5-1 and TRBJ2-3; 7 bases are shared with TRBD1. Per germline, CDR1 SGHRS and CDR2 YFSETQ. V gave up 4 bases and J gave up 2 bases; unmatched junction bases: 4. This CDR3 comprises 14 residues. CDR3 DNA: TGCGCCAGCAGCACTGGACAGGACACAGATACGCAGTATTTT. It encodes CASSTGQDTDTQYF. Together with reference TRBV5-1 and TRBJ2-3, the CDR3 gives the full variable domain: KAGVTQTPRYLIKTRGQQVTLSCSPISGHRSVSWYQQTPGQGLQFLFEYFSETQRNKGNFPGRFSGRQFSNSRSEMNVSTLELGDSALYLCASSTGQDTDTQYFGPGTRLTVL.